This T cell receptor (beta chain) was recorded in a study of blood T cells in healthy people across ages. The length of the CDR3 is 15 residues. Germline V gene sequence: CDR1 SGHTA, CDR2 FQGNSA. Trimming cost V 5 bases and J 13 bases; bases outside gene matches: 17. Sample-barcoded 5' priming and a J-beta primer mix drove a second PCR of roughly 6 to 12 cycles. The yield of each sample was at least 3 million CDR3-containing paired-end reads. TCRdb called the 5' RACE reads again in MiXCR, with one record for every CDR3 protein. The table shows roughly 790,000 distinct CDR3 sequences, with around 46% occurring only once. The study's findings and limits: Observed TCR beta diversity showed a strong correlation with the percentage of naive T cells as measured by flow cytometry. Long-lived and aged donors differed, with more naive CD4+ cells and higher diversity in the long-lived.

This clonotype appeared many times. What it binds is unknown. This sequence joins TRBV7-2 and TRBJ2-4; the match to TRBD1 covers 7 bases. The specimen sequenced was blood. The clonotype originates from a woman aged 55-70 years in good health. DNA for the CDR3: TGTGCCAGCAGCATAGTCGGACAGGCCGAGGGGGAGCAGTACTTC. Its translation: CASSIVGQAEGEQYF.